Sequencing of this T cell receptor beta chain was carried out in a study of blood T cells in healthy people across ages. The second PCR ran about 6 to 11 cycles with a sample-barcoded 5' primer and J-beta primers. TCRdb ran MiXCR on the 5' RACE reads and lists one entry per CDR3 protein. Of 1.8 million or so distinct CDR3 sequences detected, about two fifths appear once; the ten largest clones hold roughly 24%. The CDR3 is 15 amino acids. From germline, CDR1 is LNHNV and CDR2 YYDKDF (reference sequence). V dropped 3 bases and J dropped 2; count of bases not matched to a gene: 5. This clonotype came up a few times.

Sequenced input: blood. This TCR was recovered from a human donor in good health. This chain connects TRBV15 to TRBJ2-3; 7 bases are shared with TRBD1. Written as DNA, the CDR3 is TGTGCCACCAGCAGCGAGGGACAGTTCACAGATACGCAGTATTTT. It yields the protein CATSSEGQFTDTQYF.